One TCR beta chain is described in this entry. This entry belongs to a study of blood T cell repertoires in COVID-19. As processed by the authors: Estimates of nucleated cell counts were drawn from the amplification of reference gene primers. The table came from immunoSEQ multiplex PCR; TCRdb's copy has only in-frame clones and leaves some out. The V and J calls and clone size were taken over from that table, and D and trimming were inferred from the DNA. This sample has 310,000 or so clones, with 80% to 90% found just once. The sequencing input was peripheral blood. This TCR came from a man aged 18-30 years who had recovered from COVID-19.

In nucleotides, the CDR3 is TGCGCCAGCAGCCAACTTCTGGGGGCGGGAGATGAGCAGTTCTTC. Residues: CASSQLLGAGDEQFF. The genes are TRBV4-1 and TRBJ2-1, with D possibly matching TRBD2 (7 bases). Trimming left V 2 bases short and J 8 bases short, with 16 bases between. The CDR3 has 15 residues. The germline V gene has CDR1 MGHRA and CDR2 YSYEKL.